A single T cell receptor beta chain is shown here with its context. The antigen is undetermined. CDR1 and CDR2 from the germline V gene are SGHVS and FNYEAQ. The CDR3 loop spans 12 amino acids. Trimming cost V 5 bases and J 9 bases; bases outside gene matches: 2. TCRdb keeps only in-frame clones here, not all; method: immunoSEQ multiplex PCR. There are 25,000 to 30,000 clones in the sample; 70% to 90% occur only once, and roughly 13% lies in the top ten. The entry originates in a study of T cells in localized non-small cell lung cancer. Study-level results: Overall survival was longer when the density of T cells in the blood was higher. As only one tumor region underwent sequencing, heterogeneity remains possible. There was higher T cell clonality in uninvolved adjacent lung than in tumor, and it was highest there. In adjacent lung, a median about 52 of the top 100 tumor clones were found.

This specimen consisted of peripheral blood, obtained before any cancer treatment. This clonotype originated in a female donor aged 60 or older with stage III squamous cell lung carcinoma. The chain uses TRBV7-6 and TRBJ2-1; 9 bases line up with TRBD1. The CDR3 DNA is TGTGCCAGCAGCGCGACAGGGGGTGAGCAGTTCTTC. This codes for CASSATGGEQFF.